This T cell receptor beta chain emerged from a study of OX40 agonist ivuxolimab in advanced cancers. General study points: Some of the lowest clonal expansion was seen in partial responders at 0.1-3.0 mg/kg.

Generated by immunoSEQ multiplex PCR, the TCRdb table keeps only in-frame clones and is missing some. Among around 53,000 clones listed, 70% to 90% were seen once. V gave up 5 bases and J gave up 5 bases, with 17 bases separating them. CDR1 LNHDA and CDR2 SQIVND come from the germline V gene (reference sequence). This CDR3 region has 15 residues. Details on this clone: Antigen: not known.

No patient had autoimmune disease or received systemic immunosuppression. The receptor was derived from an adult with an advanced solid tumor such as melanoma, head and neck, liver or kidney cancer. The rearrangement links TRBV19 to TRBJ2-3; D perhaps matches TRBD2 (7 bases). The starting material was CD4+ or CD8+ T cells sorted from blood, obtained in a trial of the OX40 agonist ivuxolimab. CDR3 bases: TGTGCCAGTAGTTCCCTGGGGGCTAGCGGAGATACGCAGTATTTT. It yields the protein CASSSLGASGDTQYF.